This T cell receptor (beta chain) was documented in a study of neurological immune-mediated disorders. The authors produced cDNA by 5'RACE using 10-nucleotide random UMIs. TCRdb fed the 5' RACE reads into MiXCR, producing one record per CDR3 protein. The sample contains about 92,000 distinct CDR3 sequences, 3.5% of which appear only once. This clonotype has a count of ten or more. Its antigen is unknown. General study findings and limits: On phylogenetic grouping, the repertoires of 18 of 34 multiple sclerosis patients fell within one related-CDR3 cluster, constituting a possible signature.

CDR1 SEHNR and CDR2 FQNEAQ come from the germline V gene (reference sequence). The CDR3 spans 13 residues. V lost 2 bases to trimming and J lost 6 bases, with 11 bases between them. V usage is TRBV7-9 and J usage is TRBJ2-7; D might be TRBD1 or TRBD2, each matching 5 bases. The clonotype comes from a woman aged 50 to 60 with multiple sclerosis. The material sequenced was PBMCs. The CDR3 DNA follows: TGTGCCAGCAGCTTACCGCCGAGGGGCGAGCAGTACTTC. Encoded protein: CASSLPPRGEQYF.